In its sample, the clone carrying this T cell receptor (beta chain) was seen many times. What it binds is unknown. The data stem from a study of Graves' ophthalmopathy and Graves' hyperthyroidism. Study-level points and caveats: Blood also held most thyroid clonotypes expanded above 0.001 frequency. From stable hyperthyroidism, ophthalmopathy was separated by a 13-signature model with roughly 89% sensitivity and around 80% specificity.

Using RNA transcripts, the TCR beta CDR3 regions were amplified. After a first-round RT-PCR with HTBI primers, a second-round multiplex PCR was run. TCRdb recomputed calls from the multiplex PCR reads with MiXCR, one row per CDR3 protein. The sample comprises roughly 700,000 distinct CDR3 sequences, roughly 40% of which are singletons, and less than 55% rests with the top ten. This CDR3 comprises 13 residues. Germline V gene sequence: CDR1 SGHTA, CDR2 FQGNSA. J gave up 4 bases and V 2 bases, and 1 base lay outside the gene matches. Someone took the PBMCs out of more than 9 ml of fresh peripheral blood.

This receptor was identified in an adult man with Graves' ophthalmopathy. This chain uses TRBV7-2 with TRBJ1-2, with 7 bases fitting TRBD1. What was sequenced was peripheral blood. CDR3 sequence reads: CASSLKGAYGYTF. CDR3 DNA sequence: TGTGCCAGCAGCTTAAAGGGGGCCTATGGCTACACCTTC.